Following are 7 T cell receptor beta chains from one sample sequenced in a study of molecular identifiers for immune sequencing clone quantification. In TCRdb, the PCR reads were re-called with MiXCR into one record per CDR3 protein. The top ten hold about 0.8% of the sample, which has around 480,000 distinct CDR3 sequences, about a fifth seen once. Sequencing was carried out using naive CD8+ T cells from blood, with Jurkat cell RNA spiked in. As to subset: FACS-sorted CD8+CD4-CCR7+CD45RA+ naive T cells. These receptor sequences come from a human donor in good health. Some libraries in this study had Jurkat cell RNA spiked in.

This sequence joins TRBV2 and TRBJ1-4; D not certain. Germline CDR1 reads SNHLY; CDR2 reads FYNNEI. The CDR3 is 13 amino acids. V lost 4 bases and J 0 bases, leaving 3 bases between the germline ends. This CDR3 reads CASSGPTNEKLFF. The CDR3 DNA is TGTGCCAGCAGTGGACCAACTAATGAAAAACTGTTTTTT.

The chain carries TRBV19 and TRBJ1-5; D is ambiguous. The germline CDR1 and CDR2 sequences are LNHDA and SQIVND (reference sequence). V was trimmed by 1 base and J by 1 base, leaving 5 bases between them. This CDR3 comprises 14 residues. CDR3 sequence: CASSIAVSNQPQHF. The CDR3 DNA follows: TGTGCCAGTAGTATAGCGGTGAGCAATCAGCCCCAGCATTTT.

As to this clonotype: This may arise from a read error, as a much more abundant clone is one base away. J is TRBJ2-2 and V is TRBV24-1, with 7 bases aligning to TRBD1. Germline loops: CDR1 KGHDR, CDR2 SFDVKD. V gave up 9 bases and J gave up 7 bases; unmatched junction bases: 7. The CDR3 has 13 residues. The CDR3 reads CATYDRVGGELFF. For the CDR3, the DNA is TGTGCCACCTACGACAGGGTGGGCGGGGAGCTGTTTTTT.

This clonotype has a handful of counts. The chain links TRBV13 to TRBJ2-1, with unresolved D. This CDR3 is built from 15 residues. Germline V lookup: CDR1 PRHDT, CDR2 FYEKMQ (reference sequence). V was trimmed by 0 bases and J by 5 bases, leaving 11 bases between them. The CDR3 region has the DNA TGTGCCAGCAGCTTAGGCCAAGTCCCAGACAATGAGCAGTTCTTC. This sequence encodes CASSLGQVPDNEQFF.

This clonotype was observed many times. This CDR3 is CASSPLVVTGTNTEAFF. The CDR3 bases are TGTGCCAGCTCACCTCTGGTGGTAACAGGGACGAACACTGAAGCTTTCTTT. This chain joins TRBV18 and TRBJ1-1; perhaps TRBD1 as D (6 bases). The CDR3 totals 17 residues. CDR1 is KGHSH, CDR2 LQKENI, per germline. Between the trimmed V and J ends, which lost 3 bases and 1 base, there was a span of 18 bases.

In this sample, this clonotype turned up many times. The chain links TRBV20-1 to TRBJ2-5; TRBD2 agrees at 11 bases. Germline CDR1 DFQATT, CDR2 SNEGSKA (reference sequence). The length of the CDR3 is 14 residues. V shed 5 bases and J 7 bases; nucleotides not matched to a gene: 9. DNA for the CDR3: TGCAGTGCTTGGCTAGCGGGAGGAGGCGGGACCCAGTACTTC. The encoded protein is CSAWLAGGGGTQYF.

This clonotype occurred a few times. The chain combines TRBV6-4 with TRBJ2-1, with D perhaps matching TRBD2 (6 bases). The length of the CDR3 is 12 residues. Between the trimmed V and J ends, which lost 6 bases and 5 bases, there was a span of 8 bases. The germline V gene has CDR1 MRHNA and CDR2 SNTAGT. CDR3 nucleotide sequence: TGTGCCAGCAGGGGACTTCACAATGAGCAGTTCTTC. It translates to CASRGLHNEQFF.